Listed here are 27 T cell receptor beta chains from one sample, sequenced in a study of T cells after yellow fever vaccination. One entry per CDR3 protein results from TCRdb running MiXCR on the 5' RACE reads. The sample shows 450,000 to 600,000 distinct CDR3 sequences, about 13% of them seen only once. Source: PBMCs, taken on the day of the yellow fever booster vaccination. All receptors derive from a man aged 30 to 45 who received the YFV17D yellow fever vaccine.

This clonotype turned up a few times. The chain joins TRBV7-2 to TRBJ2-5; D is undetermined. The CDR3 contains 12 residues. The germline CDR1 and CDR2 sequences are SGHTA and FQGNSA. Trimming stripped 2 bases from V and 5 bases from J, with 6 bases between. The CDR3 protein is CASSLLAETQYF. Written as DNA, the CDR3 is TGTGCCAGCAGCTTACTTGCGGAGACCCAGTACTTC.

This clonotype was observed a few times. V is TRBV5-4 and J is TRBJ2-1, with 7 bases lining up with TRBD2. CDR1 and CDR2 from the germline V gene are SGHNT and YYREEE (reference sequence). The V and J ends lost 0 bases and 5 bases, in that order; junction bases with no gene match: 5. This CDR3 is 15 amino acids long. The CDR3 nucleotides read TGTGCCAGCAGCTTGGGCGGGAGTGGCCACAATGAGCAGTTCTTC. This sequence encodes CASSLGGSGHNEQFF.

The chain recombines TRBV19 with TRBJ2-1, with no clear D. Between the trimmed V and J ends, which lost 2 bases and 0 bases, there was a span of 5 bases. Germline V gene data show CDR1 as LNHDA and CDR2 as SQIVND (reference sequence). The CDR3 is 14 residues long. CDR3 nucleotides: TGTGCCAGTAGTATAAGGGCCTCCTACAATGAGCAGTTCTTC. The encoded protein is CASSIRASYNEQFF.

This clonotype was counted a few times. The chain joins TRBV18 to TRBJ2-7; 9 bases line up with TRBD2. The CDR3 sequence is 14 residues long. Germline V gene lookup returns CDR1 KGHSH and CDR2 LQKENI. With V trimmed by 3 bases and J by 6 bases, 6 bases remained unmatched. CDR3 sequence: CASSPLAGEGEQYF. CDR3 DNA sequence: TGTGCCAGCTCACCGTTAGCGGGAGAAGGCGAGCAGTACTTC.

The chain has TRBV20-1 and TRBJ2-5; D not certain. This CDR3 has 15 amino acids. Looked up from germline, CDR1 is DFQATT and CDR2 is SNEGSKA (reference sequence). The V end was cut by 0 bases, the J end by 2 bases, with 13 bases between. The CDR3 reads CSARDLSVSQETQYF. CDR3 in DNA: TGCAGTGCTAGAGATTTAAGCGTATCACAAGAGACCCAGTACTTC.

Only a few counts were recorded for this clonotype. The chain has TRBV9 and TRBJ2-3; the match to TRBD2 covers 7 bases. In germline, CDR1 is SGDLS, CDR2 YYNGEE. The CDR3 sequence is 13 residues long. Trimming at V came to 4 bases and at J to 7 bases, leaving 6 bases not matched to a gene. The CDR3 spells CASSPGLGYTQYF. CDR3 nucleotide sequence: TGTGCCAGCAGCCCTGGACTAGGTTATACGCAGTATTTT.

This clonotype was seen repeatedly, ten times or more. The chain links TRBV12-3 or TRBV12-4 to TRBJ2-7; 7 nucleotides agree with TRBD2. The V gene end was trimmed by 5 bases and the J gene end by 7 bases; junction bases not matched to a gene: 2. This CDR3 has 11 residues. CDR3 DNA sequence: TGTGCCAGCAGTCCGGGACTAGAGCAGTACTTC. Amino acid sequence: CASSPGLEQYF.

This clonotype has more than one count but fewer than ten. The rearrangement links TRBV28 to TRBJ2-1; D possibly corresponds to TRBD2 (5 bases). The germline V and J ends were trimmed by 8 bases and 7 bases, with 15 bases remaining between them. This CDR3 comprises 13 residues. The V gene's germline CDR1 is MDHEN and CDR2 SYDVKM. The CDR3 region has the DNA TGTGCCAGCCGCTCGGACCCGGGGAATGAGCAGTTCTTC. Translated: CASRSDPGNEQFF.

V and J are TRBV5-1 and TRBJ2-3, with 10 bases fitting TRBD1. Germline V gives CDR1 SGHRS, CDR2 YFSETQ. Germline trimming cut 8 bases from V and 4 bases from J; bases unmatched to any gene: 7. The CDR3 has 14 amino acids. CDR3 nucleotide sequence: TGCGCCAGTGCCGGGACAGGGGAGGCAGATACGCAGTATTTT. It encodes CASAGTGEADTQYF. Filled out from reference TRBV5-1 and TRBJ2-3, the complete variable domain reads KAGVTQTPRYLIKTRGQQVTLSCSPISGHRSVSWYQQTPGQGLQFLFEYFSETQRNKGNFPGRFSGRQFSNSRSEMNVSTLELGDSALYLCASAGTGEADTQYFGPGTRLTVL.

This clonotype was seen a handful of times. This chain uses TRBV9 with TRBJ1-4, with 9 bases that match TRBD1. CDR3 length: 15 amino acids. Germline CDR1 is SGDLS and CDR2 is YYNGEE. The junction had 5 bases not matched to a gene; V was cut back by 4 bases and J by 4 bases. CDR3 in amino acids: CASSIQGANNEKLFF. CDR3 bases: TGTGCCAGCAGCATACAGGGGGCAAATAATGAAAAACTGTTTTTT. Full variable domain (remainder filled in from reference TRBV9 and TRBJ1-4): DSGVTQTPKHLITATGQRVTLRCSPRSGDLSVYWYQQSLDQGLQFLIQYYNGEERAKGNILERFSAQQFPDLHSELNLSSLELGDSALYFCASSIQGANNEKLFFGSGTQLSVL.

This clonotype was seen more than once but under ten times. The chain carries TRBV12-3 or TRBV12-4 and TRBJ2-2; weak D call: TRBD2 (5 bases). V dropped 5 bases and J dropped 2 bases, with 12 bases sitting between them. This CDR3 has 15 amino acids. The CDR3 coding sequence is TGTGCCAGCAGTCCCCCCCGGACTAACACCGGGGAGCTGTTTTTT. Its translation is CASSPPRTNTGELFF.

V usage is TRBV5-5 and J usage is TRBJ2-5; D is unresolved. V shed 2 bases and J shed 5 bases, with 10 bases lying between them. Germline assignment: CDR1 SGHKS and CDR2 YYEKEE (reference sequence). The CDR3 loop spans 13 amino acids. The CDR3 here is CASSFREDETQYF. The CDR3 coding sequence is TGTGCCAGCAGCTTTAGAGAAGATGAGACCCAGTACTTC.

This clonotype was seen more than once but under ten times. The chain combines TRBV7-2 with TRBJ2-1; maybe TRBD2 (5 bases). Germline CDR1 SGHTA, CDR2 FQGNSA. This CDR3 is built from 14 residues. Between the trimmed V and J ends, which lost 5 bases and 9 bases, there was a span of 17 bases. The CDR3 region is CASSQQTSAGEQFF. The CDR3 region has the DNA TGTGCCAGCAGCCAGCAGACCAGTGCGGGTGAGCAGTTCTTC.

The chain uses TRBV14 and TRBJ1-6; D is unresolved. Germline CDR1 and CDR2: SGHDN and FVKESK. Trimming removed 2 bases from V and 5 bases from J, with 7 bases in between. The CDR3 contains 14 residues. CDR3 DNA sequence: TGTGCCAGCAGCCAATCAGGAAATAATTCACCCCTCCACTTT. The encoded protein is CASSQSGNNSPLHF.

This clonotype showed up just a few times. The chain employs TRBV7-6 and TRBJ2-3; D is perhaps TRBD2 (5 bases). V was trimmed by 8 bases and J by 2 bases, leaving 17 bases between them. The germline V gene encodes CDR1 SGHVS and CDR2 FNYEAQ. This CDR3 comprises 15 residues. The CDR3 loop reads CASGLLPSPTDTQYF. CDR3 sequence (DNA): TGTGCCAGCGGACTTTTGCCCTCACCCACAGATACGCAGTATTTT.

The V gene is TRBV11-1, the J gene TRBJ2-3, with 13 positions matching TRBD2. This CDR3 has 16 residues. Germline V lookup: CDR1 SGHAT, CDR2 FQDESV (reference sequence). The ends lost 5 bases at V and 4 bases at J; junction bases unmatched: 6. Written as DNA, the CDR3 is TGTGCCAGCAGCCCAGGGACTAGCGGGATGTCAGATACGCAGTATTTT. As protein: CASSPGTSGMSDTQYF.

The rearrangement joins TRBV7-2 to TRBJ1-2, with 7 bases that match TRBD1. This CDR3 spans 15 amino acids. The germline gives CDR1 SGHTA, CDR2 FQGNSA. After removal of 5 bases from V and 4 bases from J, the junction contained 10 bases not matched to a gene. Here the CDR3 reads CASSHSGQALYGYTF. CDR3 DNA sequence: TGTGCCAGCAGCCACAGCGGACAGGCCCTCTATGGCTACACCTTC.

This clonotype showed up just a few times. The chain links TRBV20-1 to TRBJ2-1, with D possibly matching TRBD2 (5 bases). The CDR3 runs to 12 residues. Germline CDR1 DFQATT, CDR2 SNEGSKA (reference sequence). V was shortened by 2 bases and J by 8 bases, with 10 bases between the two germline ends. The CDR3 DNA reads TGCAGTGCTAGAAGAGGGAGCCATGAGCAGTTCTTC. Translated, it gives CSARRGSHEQFF.

This clonotype was seen at least ten times. CDR3 region: CASSPVSSNEQFF. Written as DNA, the CDR3 is TGCGCCAGCAGCCCCGTCTCCTCAAATGAGCAGTTCTTC. The chain recombines TRBV5-1 with TRBJ2-1; D unresolved. The CDR3 extends over 13 amino acids. From germline, CDR1 is SGHRS and CDR2 YFSETQ. Trimming shortened V by 4 bases and J by 7 bases, and 12 bases separated the two germline ends.

This clonotype turned up a few times. The chain joins TRBV7-8 to TRBJ2-1, with 13 nucleotides matching TRBD2. J lost 9 bases, V lost 5 bases, and 7 bases had no gene match. CDR1 is SGHVS and CDR2 is FQNEAQ in the germline V gene. This CDR3 has 15 amino acids. In nucleotides, the CDR3 is TGTGCCAGCAGCACGCGGACTAGCGGGAGCAGTGAGCAGTTCTTC. Its translation is CASSTRTSGSSEQFF.

The chain recombines TRBV7-9 with TRBJ2-4; D is unclear. This CDR3 contains 13 residues. Germline V lookup: CDR1 SEHNR, CDR2 FQNEAQ (reference sequence). Trimming left V 1 base short and J 15 bases short, with 16 bases between. The chain's CDR3 is CASSLVRNTDRYF. The CDR3 region has the DNA TGTGCCAGCAGCTTAGTGAGGAACACGGATCGGTACTTC.

This clonotype was counted a few times. This chain connects TRBV15 to TRBJ2-1; 7 bases agree with TRBD2. The CDR3 has 15 residues. The germline CDR1 and CDR2 sequences are LNHNV and YYDKDF (reference sequence). V shed 5 bases and J 12 bases; nucleotides not matched to a gene: 16. The chain's CDR3 is CATSLRLEAGVGQFF. The CDR3 DNA is TGTGCCACCAGCCTACGACTAGAGGCGGGGGTTGGGCAGTTCTTC.

This clonotype was detected a few times. The chain couples TRBV5-6 to TRBJ2-1; D unclear. Germline V gives CDR1 SGHDT, CDR2 YYEEEE. Trimming stripped 4 bases from V and 6 bases from J, with 8 bases between. This CDR3 region has 12 residues. The CDR3 loop is CASSRYINEQFF. CDR3 coding DNA: TGTGCCAGCAGCCGTTACATCAATGAGCAGTTCTTC.

Here the CDR3 reads CASSRAGSRGEKLFF. CDR3 DNA: TGTGCCAGCAGCCGAGCCGGGTCCCGGGGTGAAAAACTGTTTTTT. The chain links TRBV14 to TRBJ1-4, with no clear D. V gave up 4 bases and J gave up 7 bases, with 16 bases separating them. The germline V gene encodes CDR1 SGHDN and CDR2 FVKESK. CDR3 length: 15 residues.

This clonotype was counted only a few times. The chain carries TRBV12-5 and TRBJ1-5; D not certain. Trimming took off 4 bases at V and 1 base at J, with 8 bases between the two ends. This CDR3 is 14 amino acids long. In germline, CDR1 is LGHNT, CDR2 FRNRAP. Here the CDR3 reads CASGSEFSNQPQHF. The DNA of the CDR3 is TGTGCTAGTGGTTCGGAGTTCAGCAATCAGCCCCAGCATTTT.

This clonotype was counted only a few times. V and J are TRBV20-1 and TRBJ2-3; 9 bases line up with TRBD1. The germline V gene encodes CDR1 DFQATT and CDR2 SNEGSKA (reference sequence). The V and J ends lost 6 bases and 3 bases, in that order; junction bases with no gene match: 25. There are 20 residues in the CDR3. In DNA form, the CDR3 reads TGCAGTGCGCCGACTTACAGGGGGCTATTGTGGGGGGAGAGGACAGATACGCAGTATTTT. Residues: CSAPTYRGLLWGERTDTQYF.

The J gene is TRBJ2-3, the V gene TRBV20-1, with D possibly being TRBD2 (6 bases). The CDR3 consists of 14 residues. With 5 bases removed from V and 2 bases from J, the gap between germline ends came to 14 bases. Germline V CDR1 and CDR2: DFQATT, SNEGSKA (reference sequence). The CDR3: CSASIGGITDTQYF. The CDR3 region has the DNA TGCAGTGCTTCGATCGGGGGAATCACAGATACGCAGTATTTT.